The present entry profiles one T cell receptor beta chain with its context. TCRdb re-derived calls from the RACE reads in MiXCR, one entry per CDR3 protein. This table holds about 350,000 distinct CDR3 sequences, around 5.5% found once. This specimen comes from a study of human T cells and chemical hapten exposure. This CDR3 has 12 residues. V shed 5 bases, J shed 11 bases, and the junction held 7 bases outside the gene matches. Germline V gene data show CDR1 as MNHNY and CDR2 as SVGAGI (reference sequence). The time point denotes: pre-sensitization, week 0. Treatment reported: therapeutic diphenylcyclopropenone sensitization with weekly scalp DPC.

The genes are TRBV6-6 and TRBJ1-1; TRBD1 matches 8 bases. Sequencing used whole blood, obtained in connection with sensitization to the hapten diphenylcyclopropenone (DPC). This receptor was obtained from a woman aged 18-29 years with alopecia areata. Some clones in this sample may be carry-over from other donors' samples. The CDR3 loop is CASSKTGGFAFF. The CDR3 DNA sequence: TGTGCCAGCAGTAAAACAGGGGGTTTTGCTTTCTTT.